This entry is about one T cell receptor (beta chain). The data were taken from a study of blood T cell repertoires in COVID-19. Background on the study: Samples taken during acute and convalescent COVID-19 were collected in the United States, Italy and Spain. T cells, B-cell-depleted T cells, or PBMCs provided the cDNA or gDNA that served as material.

The CDR3 loop spans 19 amino acids. V trimming: 1 base; J trimming: 7 bases; junction bases outside the gene matches: 17. The germline V gene encodes CDR1 MNHNS and CDR2 SASEGT. In the original analysis: Reference gene primer amplification gave estimated nucleated cell counts. Clones were read by immunoSEQ multiplex PCR, and TCRdb kept only the in-frame ones, dropping some. V and J calls and clone size are given by that table; D and trimming were obtained from the DNA. The sample records around 130,000 clones, approximately 82% being singletons. This sequence joins TRBV6-1 and TRBJ2-1; TRBD1 matches at 9 bases. The source material was peripheral blood. The receptor comes from a man aged 35-49 years with active or convalescent COVID-19. The DNA for the CDR3 is TGTGCCAGCAGTGAAGGTCGGGGTTCTGGGACAGGGAAAGGAAATGAGCAGTTCTTC. Protein: CASSEGRGSGTGKGNEQFF.